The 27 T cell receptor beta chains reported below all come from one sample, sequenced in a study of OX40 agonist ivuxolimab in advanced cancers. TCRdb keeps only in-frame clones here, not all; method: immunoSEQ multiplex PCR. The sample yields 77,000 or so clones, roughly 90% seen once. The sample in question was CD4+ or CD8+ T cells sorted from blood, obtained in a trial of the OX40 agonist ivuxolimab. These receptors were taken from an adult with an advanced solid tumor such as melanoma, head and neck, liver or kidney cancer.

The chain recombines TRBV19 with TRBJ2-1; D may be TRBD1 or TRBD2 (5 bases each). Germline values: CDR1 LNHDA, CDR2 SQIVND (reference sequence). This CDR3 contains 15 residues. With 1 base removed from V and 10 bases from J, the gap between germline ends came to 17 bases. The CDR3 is CASSIGGSAWEEQFF. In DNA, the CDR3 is TGTGCCAGTAGTATAGGGGGGTCCGCATGGGAGGAGCAGTTCTTC.

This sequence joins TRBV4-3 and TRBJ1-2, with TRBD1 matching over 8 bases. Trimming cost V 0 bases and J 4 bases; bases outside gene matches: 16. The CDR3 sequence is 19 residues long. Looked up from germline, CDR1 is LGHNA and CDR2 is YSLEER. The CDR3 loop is CASSQDLSFAGQGGYGYTF. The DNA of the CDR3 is TGCGCCAGCAGCCAAGATCTGAGTTTCGCCGGACAGGGTGGCTATGGCTACACCTTC.

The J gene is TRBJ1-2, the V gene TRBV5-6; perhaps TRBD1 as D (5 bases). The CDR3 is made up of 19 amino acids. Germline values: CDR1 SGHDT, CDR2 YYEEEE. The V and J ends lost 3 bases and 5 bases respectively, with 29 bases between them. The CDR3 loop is CASSYPYGEGRPRLYGYTF. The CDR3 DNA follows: TGTGCCAGCAGCTATCCTTACGGCGAGGGGCGACCCCGGTTATATGGCTACACCTTC. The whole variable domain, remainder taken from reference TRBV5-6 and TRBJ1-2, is DAGVTQSPTHLIKTRGQQVTLRCSPKSGHDTVSWYQQALGQGPQFIFQYYEEEERQRGNFPDRFSGHQFPNYSSELNVNALLLGDSALYLCASSYPYGEGRPRLYGYTFGSGTRLTVV.

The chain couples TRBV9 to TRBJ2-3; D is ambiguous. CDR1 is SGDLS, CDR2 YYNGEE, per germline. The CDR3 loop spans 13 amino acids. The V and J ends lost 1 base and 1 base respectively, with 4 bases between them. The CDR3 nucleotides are TGTGCCAGCAGCGTATCGGGCACAGATACGCAGTATTTT. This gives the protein CASSVSGTDTQYF.

CDR3 in amino acids: CASTARGARTDTQYF. The CDR3 DNA follows: TGTGCCAGCACCGCTAGGGGGGCCCGCACAGATACGCAGTATTTT. The chain is built from TRBV6-6 and TRBJ2-3; the D call may be TRBD1 or TRBD2 (6 bases each). Trimming removed 7 bases at V and 1 base at J, with 15 bases between. Germline assignment: CDR1 MNHNY and CDR2 SVGAGI (reference sequence). The CDR3 is 15 residues long.

The CDR3 bases are TGTGCCTGGAGGGGGGCCCCCTTCAGGGATGGCTACACCTTC. It codes for CAWRGAPFRDGYTF. The genes are TRBV30 and TRBJ1-2; perhaps TRBD1 as D (6 bases). The germline CDR1 and CDR2 sequences are GTSNPN and SVGIG (reference sequence). V was cut by 3 bases and J by 6 bases, with 17 bases left in between. The CDR3 has 14 amino acids.

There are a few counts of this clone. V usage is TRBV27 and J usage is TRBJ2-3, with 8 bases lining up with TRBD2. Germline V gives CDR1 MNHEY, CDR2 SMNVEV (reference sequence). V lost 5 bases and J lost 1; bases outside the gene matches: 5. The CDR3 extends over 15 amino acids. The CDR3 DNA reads TGTGCCAGCAGTCCCCGGGAGGGTGGCACAGATACGCAGTATTTT. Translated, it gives CASSPREGGTDTQYF.

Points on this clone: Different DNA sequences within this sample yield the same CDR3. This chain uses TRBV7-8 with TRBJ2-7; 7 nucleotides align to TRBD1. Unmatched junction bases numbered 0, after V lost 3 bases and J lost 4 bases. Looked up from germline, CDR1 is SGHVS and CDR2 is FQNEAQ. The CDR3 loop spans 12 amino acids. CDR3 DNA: TGTGCCAGCAGCTTGGGACAGTACGAGCAGTACTTC. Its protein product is CASSLGQYEQYF.

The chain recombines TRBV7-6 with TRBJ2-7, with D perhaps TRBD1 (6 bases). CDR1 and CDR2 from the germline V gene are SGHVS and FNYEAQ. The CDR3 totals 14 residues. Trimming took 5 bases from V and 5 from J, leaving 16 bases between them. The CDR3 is CASSRHGGGHEQYF. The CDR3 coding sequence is TGTGCCAGCAGCCGACATGGGGGCGGGCACGAGCAGTACTTC. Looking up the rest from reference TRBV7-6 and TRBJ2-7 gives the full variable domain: GAGVSQSPRYKVTKRGQDVALRCDPISGHVSLYWYRQALGQGPEFLTYFNYEAQQDKSGLPNDRFSAERPEGSISTLTIQRTEQRDSAMYRCASSRHGGGHEQYFGPGTRLTVT.

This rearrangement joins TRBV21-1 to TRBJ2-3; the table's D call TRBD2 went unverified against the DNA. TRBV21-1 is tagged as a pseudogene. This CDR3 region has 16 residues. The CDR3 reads CASSAPAGGNTDTQYF. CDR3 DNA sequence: TGTGCCAGCAGCGCCCCGGCGGGGGGGAATACAGATACGCAGTATTTT.

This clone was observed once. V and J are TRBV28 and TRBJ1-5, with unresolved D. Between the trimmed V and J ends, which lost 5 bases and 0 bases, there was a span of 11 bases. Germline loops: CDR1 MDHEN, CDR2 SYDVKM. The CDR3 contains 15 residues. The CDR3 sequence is CASSVYRGSNQPQHF. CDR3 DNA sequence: TGTGCCAGCAGTGTATACCGGGGTAGCAATCAGCCCCAGCATTTT.

This chain's CDR3 is CASSSGASTDTQYF. CDR3 coding DNA: TGTGCCAGCAGTTCGGGGGCTAGCACAGATACGCAGTATTTT. The V call is TRBV7-8, the J call TRBJ2-3; D is tentatively TRBD1 or TRBD2 (6 bases each). V lost 6 bases, J lost 0 bases, and 10 bases lay in between. This CDR3 is 14 amino acids long. The germline V gene has CDR1 SGHVS and CDR2 FQNEAQ. The full variable domain, completed using reference TRBV7-8 and TRBJ2-3, is GAGVSQSPRYKVAKRGQDVALRCDPISGHVSLFWYQQALGQGPEFLTYFQNEAQLDKSGLPSDRFFAERPEGSVSTLKIQRTQQEDSAVYLCASSSGASTDTQYFGPGTRLTVL.

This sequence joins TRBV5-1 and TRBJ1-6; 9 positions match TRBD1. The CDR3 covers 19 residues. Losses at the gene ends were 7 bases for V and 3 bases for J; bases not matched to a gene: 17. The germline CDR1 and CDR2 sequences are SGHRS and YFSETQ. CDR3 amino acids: CASRGIGQGSPIYNSPLHF. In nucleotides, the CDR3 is TGCGCCAGCCGGGGGATCGGACAGGGGTCCCCAATCTATAATTCACCCCTCCACTTT.

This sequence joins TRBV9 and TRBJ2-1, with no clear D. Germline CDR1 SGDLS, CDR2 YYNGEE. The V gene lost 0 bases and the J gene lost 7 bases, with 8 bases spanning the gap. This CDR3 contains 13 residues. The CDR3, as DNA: TGTGCCAGCAGCGTAGTAGGGCAGAATGAGCAGTTCTTC. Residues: CASSVVGQNEQFF.

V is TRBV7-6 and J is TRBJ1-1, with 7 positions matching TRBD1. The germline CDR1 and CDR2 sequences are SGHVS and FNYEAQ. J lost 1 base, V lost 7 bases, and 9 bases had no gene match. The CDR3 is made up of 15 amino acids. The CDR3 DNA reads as TGTGCCAGCACGGAGGGGGCGGGGGCGAACACTGAAGCTTTCTTT. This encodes CASTEGAGANTEAFF.

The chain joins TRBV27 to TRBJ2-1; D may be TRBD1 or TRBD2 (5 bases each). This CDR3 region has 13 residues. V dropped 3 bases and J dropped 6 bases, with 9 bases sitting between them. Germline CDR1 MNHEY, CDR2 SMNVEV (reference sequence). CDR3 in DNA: TGTGCCAGCAGTTTCTCCGGGACCAATGAGCAGTTCTTC. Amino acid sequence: CASSFSGTNEQFF.

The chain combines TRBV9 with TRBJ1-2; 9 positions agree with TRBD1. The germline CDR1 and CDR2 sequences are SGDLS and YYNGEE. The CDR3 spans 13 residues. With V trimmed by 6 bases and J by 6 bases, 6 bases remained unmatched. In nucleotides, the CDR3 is TGTGCCAGCACCGGACAGGGGACGAATGGCTACACCTTC. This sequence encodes CASTGQGTNGYTF.

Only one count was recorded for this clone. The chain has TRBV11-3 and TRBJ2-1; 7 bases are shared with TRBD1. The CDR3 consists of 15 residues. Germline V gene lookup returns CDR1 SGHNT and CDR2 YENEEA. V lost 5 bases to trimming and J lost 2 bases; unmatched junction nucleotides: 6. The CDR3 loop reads CASSPRQGPYNEQFF. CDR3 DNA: TGTGCCAGCAGCCCCCGACAGGGCCCCTACAATGAGCAGTTCTTC.

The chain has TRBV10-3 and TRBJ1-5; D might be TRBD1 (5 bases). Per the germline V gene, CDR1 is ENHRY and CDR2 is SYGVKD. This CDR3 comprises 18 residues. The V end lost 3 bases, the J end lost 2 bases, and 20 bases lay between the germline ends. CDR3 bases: TGTGCCATCAGTGATGGAGGGGCTGTGAGTATAGGCAATCAGCCCCAGCATTTT. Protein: CAISDGGAVSIGNQPQHF.

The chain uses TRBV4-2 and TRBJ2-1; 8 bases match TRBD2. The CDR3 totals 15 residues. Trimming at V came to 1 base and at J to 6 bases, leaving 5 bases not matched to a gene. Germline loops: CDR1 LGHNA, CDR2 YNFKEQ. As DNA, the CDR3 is TGTGCCAGCAGCCAAGCGGGGGGGCCTCTCAATGAGCAGTTCTTC. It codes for CASSQAGGPLNEQFF.

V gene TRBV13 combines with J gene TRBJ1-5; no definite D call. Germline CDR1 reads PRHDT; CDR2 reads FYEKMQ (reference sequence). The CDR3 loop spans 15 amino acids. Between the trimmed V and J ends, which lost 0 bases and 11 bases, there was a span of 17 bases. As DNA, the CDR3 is TGTGCCAGCAGCTTAGGCCACAGCCCAACCGGGGCCCAGCATTTT. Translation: CASSLGHSPTGAQHF. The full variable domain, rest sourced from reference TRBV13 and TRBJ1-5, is AAGVIQSPRHLIKEKRETATLKCYPIPRHDTVYWYQQGPGQDPQFLISFYEKMQSDKGSIPDRFSAQQFSDYHSELNMSSLELGDSALYFCASSLGHSPTGAQHFGDGTRLSIL.

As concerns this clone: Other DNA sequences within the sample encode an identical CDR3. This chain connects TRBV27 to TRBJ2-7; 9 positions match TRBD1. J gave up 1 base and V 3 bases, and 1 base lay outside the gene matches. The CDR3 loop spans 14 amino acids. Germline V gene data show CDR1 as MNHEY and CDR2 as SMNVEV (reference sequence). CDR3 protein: CASSFGQGSYEQYF. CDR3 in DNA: TGTGCCAGCAGTTTCGGACAGGGGTCCTACGAGCAGTACTTC.

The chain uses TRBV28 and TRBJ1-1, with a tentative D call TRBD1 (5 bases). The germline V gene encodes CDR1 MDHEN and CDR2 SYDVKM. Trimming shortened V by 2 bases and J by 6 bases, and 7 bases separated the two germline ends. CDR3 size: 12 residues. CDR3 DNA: TGTGCCAGCAGTTTAAGGGGTGCTGAAGCTTTCTTT. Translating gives CASSLRGAEAFF.

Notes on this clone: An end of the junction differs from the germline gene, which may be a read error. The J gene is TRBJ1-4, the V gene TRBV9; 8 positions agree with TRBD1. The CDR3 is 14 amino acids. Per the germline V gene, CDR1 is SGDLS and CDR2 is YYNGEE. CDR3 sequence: CASSPTPGQEDIQF. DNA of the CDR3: TGTGCCAGCAGCCCCACCCCGGGACAGGAGGACATACAATTT.

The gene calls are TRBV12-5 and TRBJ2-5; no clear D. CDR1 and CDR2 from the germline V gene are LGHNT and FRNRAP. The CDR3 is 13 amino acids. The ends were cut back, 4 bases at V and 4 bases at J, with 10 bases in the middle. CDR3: CASGWPNPETQYF. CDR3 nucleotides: TGTGCTAGTGGTTGGCCGAACCCAGAGACCCAGTACTTC.

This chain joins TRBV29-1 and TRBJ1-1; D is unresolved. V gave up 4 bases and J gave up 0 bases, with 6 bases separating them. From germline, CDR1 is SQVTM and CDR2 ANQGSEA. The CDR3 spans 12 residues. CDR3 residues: CSVVSMNTEAFF. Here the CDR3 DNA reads TGCAGCGTTGTATCTATGAACACTGAAGCTTTCTTT. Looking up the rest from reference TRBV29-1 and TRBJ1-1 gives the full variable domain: SAVISQKPSRDICQRGTSLTIQCQVDSQVTMMFWYRQQPGQSLTLIATANQGSEATYESGFVIDKFPISRPNLTFSTLTVSNMSPEDSSIYLCSVVSMNTEAFFGQGTRLTVV.

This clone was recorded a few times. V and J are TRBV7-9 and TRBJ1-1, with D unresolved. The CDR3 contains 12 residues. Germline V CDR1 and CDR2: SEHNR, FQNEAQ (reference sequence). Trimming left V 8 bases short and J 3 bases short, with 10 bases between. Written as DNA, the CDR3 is TGTGCCAGCTTGGGCGAGTACACTGAAGCTTTCTTT. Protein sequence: CASLGEYTEAFF.